This note documents a single TCR beta chain sequence. Source study methods: Reference gene primer amplification gave estimated nucleated cell counts. Produced via immunoSEQ multiplex PCR; TCRdb's table is partial and in-frame only. V, J and clone size are those of that table, while D and trimming were read from the DNA. Of under 300,000 clones listed, 65% to 80% are singletons. The data belong to a study of blood T cell repertoires in COVID-19. Study overall: Samples came from the United States, Italy and Spain, spanning acute and convalescent COVID-19. Sources were T cells, B-cell-depleted T cells, or PBMCs; the material itself was cDNA or gDNA.

Germline lookup yields CDR1 SGHKS and CDR2 YYEKEE (reference sequence). The CDR3 totals 17 residues. Trimming took 4 bases from V and 3 from J, leaving 19 bases between them. J is TRBJ1-4 and V is TRBV5-5; D might be TRBD1 (5 bases). Sequencing was carried out using peripheral blood. The TCR was taken from a woman aged 40 to 50 with active or convalescent COVID-19. The DNA of the CDR3 is TGTGCCAGCAGCGAGGATGGCAGGGTGGTGGCTAATGAAAAACTGTTTTTT. This encodes CASSEDGRVVANEKLFF.